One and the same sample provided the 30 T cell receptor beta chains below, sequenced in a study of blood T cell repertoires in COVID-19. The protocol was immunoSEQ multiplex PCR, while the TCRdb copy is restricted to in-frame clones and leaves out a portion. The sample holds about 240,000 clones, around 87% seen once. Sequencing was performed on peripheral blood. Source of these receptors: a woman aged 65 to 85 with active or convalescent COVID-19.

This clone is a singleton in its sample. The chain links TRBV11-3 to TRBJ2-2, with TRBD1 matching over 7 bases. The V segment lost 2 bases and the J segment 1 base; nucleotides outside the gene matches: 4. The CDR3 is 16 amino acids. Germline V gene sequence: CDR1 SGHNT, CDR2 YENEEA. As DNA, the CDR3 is TGTGCCAGCAGCTTACCACAGGGGAGGAACACCGGGGAGCTGTTTTTT. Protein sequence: CASSLPQGRNTGELFF.

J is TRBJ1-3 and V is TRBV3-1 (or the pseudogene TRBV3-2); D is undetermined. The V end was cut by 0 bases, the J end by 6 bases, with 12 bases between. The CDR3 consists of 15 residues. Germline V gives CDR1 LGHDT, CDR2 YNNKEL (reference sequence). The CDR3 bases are TGTGCCAGCAGCCAAGAAGGCACTGACACAAACACCATATATTTT. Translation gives CASSQEGTDTNTIYF.

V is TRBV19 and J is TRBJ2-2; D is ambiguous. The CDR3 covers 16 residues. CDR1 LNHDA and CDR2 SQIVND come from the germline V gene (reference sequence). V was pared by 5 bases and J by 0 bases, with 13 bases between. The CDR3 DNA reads TGTGCCAGTAGTCCAGACACAGCAACGAACACCGGGGAGCTGTTTTTT. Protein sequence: CASSPDTATNTGELFF.

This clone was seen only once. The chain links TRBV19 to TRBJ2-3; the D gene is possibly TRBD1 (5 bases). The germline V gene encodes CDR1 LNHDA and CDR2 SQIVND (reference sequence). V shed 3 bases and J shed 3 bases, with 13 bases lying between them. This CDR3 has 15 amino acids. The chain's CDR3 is CASSMAKTVTDTQYF. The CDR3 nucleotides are TGTGCCAGTAGTATGGCTAAGACAGTAACAGATACGCAGTATTTT.

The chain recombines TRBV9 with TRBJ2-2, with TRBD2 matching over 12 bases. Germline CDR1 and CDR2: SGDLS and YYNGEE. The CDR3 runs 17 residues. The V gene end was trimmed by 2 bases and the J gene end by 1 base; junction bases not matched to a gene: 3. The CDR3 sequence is CASSVPSGGVNTGELFF. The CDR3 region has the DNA TGTGCCAGCAGCGTCCCTAGCGGGGGGGTGAACACCGGGGAGCTGTTTTTT.

CDR3 coding DNA: TGTGCCAGCAGTGAAGCGCGGCGGGGCTACACCTTC. Protein: CASSEARRGYTF. The gene calls are TRBV2 and TRBJ1-2; no clear D gene. The CDR3 is 12 residues long. Between the trimmed V and J ends, which lost 0 bases and 8 bases, there was a span of 7 bases. CDR1 SNHLY and CDR2 FYNNEI come from the germline V gene.

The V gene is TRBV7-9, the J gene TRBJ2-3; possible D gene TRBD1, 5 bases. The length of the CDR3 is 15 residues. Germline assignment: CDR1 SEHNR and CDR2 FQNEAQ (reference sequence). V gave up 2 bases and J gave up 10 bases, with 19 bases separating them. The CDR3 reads CASSLSSGMATAQYF. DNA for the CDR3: TGTGCCAGCAGCTTATCTTCAGGGATGGCCACCGCGCAGTATTTT.

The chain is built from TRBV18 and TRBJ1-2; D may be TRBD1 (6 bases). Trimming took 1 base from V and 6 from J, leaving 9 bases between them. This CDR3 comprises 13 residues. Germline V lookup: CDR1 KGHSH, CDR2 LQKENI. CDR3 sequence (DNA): TGTGCCAGCTCACCACGGACAGCTGATGGCTACACCTTC. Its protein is CASSPRTADGYTF.

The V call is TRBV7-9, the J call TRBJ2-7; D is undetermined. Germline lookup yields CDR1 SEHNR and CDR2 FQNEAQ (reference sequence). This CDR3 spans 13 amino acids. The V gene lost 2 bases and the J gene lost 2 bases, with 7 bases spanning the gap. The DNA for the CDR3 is TGTGCCAGCAGCTTACTCAGGACCTACGAGCAGTACTTC. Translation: CASSLLRTYEQYF.

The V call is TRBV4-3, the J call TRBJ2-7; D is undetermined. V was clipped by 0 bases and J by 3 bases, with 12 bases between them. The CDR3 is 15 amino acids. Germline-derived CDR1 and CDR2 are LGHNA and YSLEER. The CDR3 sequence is CASSQEPGWVYEQYF. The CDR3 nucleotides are TGCGCCAGCAGCCAAGAGCCGGGTTGGGTCTACGAGCAGTACTTC.

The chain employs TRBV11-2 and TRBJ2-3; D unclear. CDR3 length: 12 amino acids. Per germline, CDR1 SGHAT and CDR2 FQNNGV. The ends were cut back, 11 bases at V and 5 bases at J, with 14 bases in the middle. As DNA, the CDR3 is TGTGCCTCCGAGCGAAATTTAGATACGCAGTATTTT. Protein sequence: CASERNLDTQYF. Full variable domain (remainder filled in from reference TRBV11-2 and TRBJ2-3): EAGVAQSPRYKIIEKRQSVAFWCNPISGHATLYWYQQILGQGPKLLIQFQNNGVVDDSQLPKDRFSAERLKGVDSTLKIQPAKLEDSAVYLCASERNLDTQYFGPGTRLTVL.

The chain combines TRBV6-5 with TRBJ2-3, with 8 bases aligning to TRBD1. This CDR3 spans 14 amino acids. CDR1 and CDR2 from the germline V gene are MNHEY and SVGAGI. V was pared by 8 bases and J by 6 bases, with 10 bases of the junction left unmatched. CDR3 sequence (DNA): TGTGCCAGCGGCCAGGGGGCTCTGTTGGATACGCAGTATTTT. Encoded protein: CASGQGALLDTQYF.

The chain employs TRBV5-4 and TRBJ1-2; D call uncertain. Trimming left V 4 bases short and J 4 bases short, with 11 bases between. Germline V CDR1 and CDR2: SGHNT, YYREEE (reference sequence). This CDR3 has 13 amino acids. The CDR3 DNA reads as TGTGCCAGCAGCCGAGACTCTGGCTATGGCTACACCTTC. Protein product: CASSRDSGYGYTF.

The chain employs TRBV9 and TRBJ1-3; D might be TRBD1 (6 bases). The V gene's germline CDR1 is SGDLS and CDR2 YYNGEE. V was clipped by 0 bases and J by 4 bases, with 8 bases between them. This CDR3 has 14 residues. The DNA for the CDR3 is TGTGCCAGCAGCGTAGCAGGGGTCGGAAACACCATATATTTT. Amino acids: CASSVAGVGNTIYF. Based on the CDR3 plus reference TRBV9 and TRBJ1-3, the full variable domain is DSGVTQTPKHLITATGQRVTLRCSPRSGDLSVYWYQQSLDQGLQFLIQYYNGEERAKGNILERFSAQQFPDLHSELNLSSLELGDSALYFCASSVAGVGNTIYFGEGSWLTVV.

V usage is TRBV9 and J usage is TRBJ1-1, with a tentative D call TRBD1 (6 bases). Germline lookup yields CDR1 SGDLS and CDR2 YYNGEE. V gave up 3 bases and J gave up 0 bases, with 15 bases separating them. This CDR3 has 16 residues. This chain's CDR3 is CASSDDRLSMNTEAFF. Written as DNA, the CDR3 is TGTGCCAGCAGCGACGACAGGTTGTCCATGAACACTGAAGCTTTCTTT.

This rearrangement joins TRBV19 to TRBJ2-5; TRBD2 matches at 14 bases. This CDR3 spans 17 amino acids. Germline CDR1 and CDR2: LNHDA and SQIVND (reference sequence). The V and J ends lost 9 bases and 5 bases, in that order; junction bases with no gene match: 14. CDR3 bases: TGTGCCAGCTCATCCGGGACTAGCGGGGGTCCGGGGGAGACCCAGTACTTC. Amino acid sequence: CASSSGTSGGPGETQYF.

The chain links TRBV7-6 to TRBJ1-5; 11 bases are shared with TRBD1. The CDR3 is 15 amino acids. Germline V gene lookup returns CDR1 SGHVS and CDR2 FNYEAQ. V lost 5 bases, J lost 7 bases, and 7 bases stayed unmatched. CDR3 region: CASSPRDRGRQPQHF. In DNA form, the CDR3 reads TGTGCCAGCAGCCCCCGGGACAGGGGGAGGCAGCCCCAGCATTTT.

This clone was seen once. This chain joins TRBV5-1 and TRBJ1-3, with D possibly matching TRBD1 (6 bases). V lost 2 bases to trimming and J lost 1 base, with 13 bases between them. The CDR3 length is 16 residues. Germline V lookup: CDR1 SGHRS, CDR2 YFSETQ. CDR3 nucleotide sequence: TGCGCCAGCAGCTTCCAGGGGCCGAGGTCTGGAAACACCATATATTTT. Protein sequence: CASSFQGPRSGNTIYF.

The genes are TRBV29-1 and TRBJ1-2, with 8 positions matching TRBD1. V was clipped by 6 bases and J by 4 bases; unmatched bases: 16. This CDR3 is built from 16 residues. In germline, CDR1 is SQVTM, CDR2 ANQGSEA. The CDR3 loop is CSVASMAGGVFYGYTF. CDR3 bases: TGCAGCGTGGCCTCTATGGCAGGGGGCGTCTTCTATGGCTACACCTTC.

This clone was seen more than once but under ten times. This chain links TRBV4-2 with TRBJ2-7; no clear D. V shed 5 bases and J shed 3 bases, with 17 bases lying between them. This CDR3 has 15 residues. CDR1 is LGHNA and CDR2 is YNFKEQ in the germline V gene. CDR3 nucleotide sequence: TGTGCCAGCAGCTCAGAACAGTCCTCACTCTACGAGCAGTACTTC. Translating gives CASSSEQSSLYEQYF.

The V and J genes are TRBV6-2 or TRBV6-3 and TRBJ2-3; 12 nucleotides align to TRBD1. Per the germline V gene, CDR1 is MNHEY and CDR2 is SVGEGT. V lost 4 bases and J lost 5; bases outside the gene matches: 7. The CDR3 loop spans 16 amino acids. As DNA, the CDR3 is TGTGCCAGCAGTTGGGGGACAGGGGGCGACGGAGATACGCAGTATTTT. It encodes CASSWGTGGDGDTQYF.

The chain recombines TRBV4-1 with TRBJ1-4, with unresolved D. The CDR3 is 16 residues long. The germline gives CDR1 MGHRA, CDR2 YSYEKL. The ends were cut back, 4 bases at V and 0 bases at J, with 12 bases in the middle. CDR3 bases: TGCGCCAGCAGCCTATCGGGTTTTGCAACTAATGAAAAACTGTTTTTT. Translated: CASSLSGFATNEKLFF.

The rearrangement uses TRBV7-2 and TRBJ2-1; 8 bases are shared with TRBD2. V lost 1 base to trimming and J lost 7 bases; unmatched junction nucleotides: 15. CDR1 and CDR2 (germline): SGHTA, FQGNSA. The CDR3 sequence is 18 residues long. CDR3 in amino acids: CASSLGRKWLAGLNEQFF. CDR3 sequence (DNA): TGTGCCAGCAGCTTAGGGCGTAAATGGCTAGCGGGCCTAAATGAGCAGTTCTTC. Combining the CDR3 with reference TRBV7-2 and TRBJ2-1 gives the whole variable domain GAGVSQSPSNKVTEKGKDVELRCDPISGHTALYWYRQSLGQGLEFLIYFQGNSAPDKSGLPSDRFSAERTGGSVSTLTIQRTQQEDSAVYLCASSLGRKWLAGLNEQFFGPGTRLTVL.

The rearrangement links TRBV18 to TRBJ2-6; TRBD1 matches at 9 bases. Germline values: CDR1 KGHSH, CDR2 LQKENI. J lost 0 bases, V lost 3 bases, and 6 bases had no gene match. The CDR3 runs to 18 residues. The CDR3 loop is CASSPTGTGFSGANVLTF. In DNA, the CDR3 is TGTGCCAGCTCACCGACCGGGACAGGGTTCTCTGGGGCCAACGTCCTGACTTTC.

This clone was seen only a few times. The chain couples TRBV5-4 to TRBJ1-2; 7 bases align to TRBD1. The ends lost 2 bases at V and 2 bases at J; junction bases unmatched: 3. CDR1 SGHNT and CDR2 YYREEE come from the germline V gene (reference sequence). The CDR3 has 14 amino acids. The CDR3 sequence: CASSFPGQNYGYTF. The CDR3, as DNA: TGTGCCAGCAGCTTTCCGGGACAGAACTATGGCTACACCTTC.

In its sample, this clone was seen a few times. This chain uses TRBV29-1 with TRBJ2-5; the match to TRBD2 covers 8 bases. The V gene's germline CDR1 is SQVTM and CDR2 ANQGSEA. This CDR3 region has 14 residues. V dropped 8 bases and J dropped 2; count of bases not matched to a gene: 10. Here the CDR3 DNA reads TGCAGCTCCCCCCTGGCGGGGGGACAAGAGACCCAGTACTTC. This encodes CSSPLAGGQETQYF.

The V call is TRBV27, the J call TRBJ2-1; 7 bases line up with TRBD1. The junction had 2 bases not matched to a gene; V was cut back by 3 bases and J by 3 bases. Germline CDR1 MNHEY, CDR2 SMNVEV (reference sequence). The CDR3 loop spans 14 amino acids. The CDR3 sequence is CASSFGTVYNEQFF. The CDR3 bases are TGTGCCAGCAGTTTCGGGACAGTCTACAATGAGCAGTTCTTC.

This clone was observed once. CDR3 sequence: CSVGGVNQPQHF. Here the CDR3 DNA reads TGCAGCGTTGGGGGGGTCAATCAGCCCCAGCATTTT. The chain has TRBV29-1 and TRBJ1-5; D may be TRBD1 (5 bases). V lost 4 bases, J lost 3 bases, and 7 bases lay in between. In germline, CDR1 is SQVTM, CDR2 ANQGSEA. The length of the CDR3 is 12 residues.

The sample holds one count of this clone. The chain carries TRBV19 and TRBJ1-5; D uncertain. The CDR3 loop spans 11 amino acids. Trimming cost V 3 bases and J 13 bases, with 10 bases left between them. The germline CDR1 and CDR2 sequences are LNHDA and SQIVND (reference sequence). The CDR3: CASSIGPGQHF. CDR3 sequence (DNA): TGTGCCAGTAGTATTGGTCCGGGACAGCATTTT.

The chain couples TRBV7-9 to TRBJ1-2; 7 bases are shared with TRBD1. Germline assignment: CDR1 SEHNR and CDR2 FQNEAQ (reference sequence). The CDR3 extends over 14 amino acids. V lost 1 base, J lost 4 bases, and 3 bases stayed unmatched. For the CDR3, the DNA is TGTGCCAGCAGCTTAGGGACAGGATCCTATGGCTACACCTTC. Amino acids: CASSLGTGSYGYTF.